These 19 T cell receptor beta chains were sequenced from one sample in a study of identifying expanded T cells in peripheral blood. Sequencing was performed with immunoSEQ multiplex PCR; in TCRdb, only in-frame clones are kept and a portion is missing. The sample shows 58,000 or so clones, approximately 82% of them seen only once. The sequencing input was blood. Source of these receptors: a person aged 18 to 75 in good health.

The CDR3 sequence is CASSGLAGGIDTQYF. CDR3 nucleotides: TGTGCCAGCTCTGGACTAGCGGGGGGAATAGATACGCAGTATTTT. The V and J genes are TRBV2 and TRBJ2-3; 14 positions match TRBD2. Germline CDR1 reads SNHLY; CDR2 reads FYNNEI. Losses at the gene ends were 8 bases for V and 5 bases for J; bases not matched to a gene: 6. CDR3 length equals 15 residues. The variable domain in full, completed from reference TRBV2 and TRBJ2-3, reads EPEVTQTPSHQVTQMGQEVILRCVPISNHLYFYWYRQILGQKVEFLVSFYNNEISEKSEIFDDQFSVERPDGSNFTLKIRSTKLEDSAMYFCASSGLAGGIDTQYFGPGTRLTVL.

This chain connects TRBV7-9 to TRBJ2-7, with TRBD2 identical over 12 bases. Losses at the gene ends were 4 bases for V and 5 bases for J; bases not matched to a gene: 3. This CDR3 is 14 amino acids long. The germline V gene has CDR1 SEHNR and CDR2 FQNEAQ (reference sequence). CDR3 residues: CASSSTSGRNEQYF. CDR3 DNA: TGTGCCAGCAGCTCTACTAGCGGGAGGAACGAGCAGTACTTC.

The CDR3 is CASSEDSSGNTIYF. The DNA of the CDR3 is TGTGCCAGCTCCGAGGACAGCTCTGGAAACACCATATATTTT. The rearrangement links TRBV18 to TRBJ1-3, with D perhaps TRBD1 (6 bases). V dropped 6 bases and J dropped 0 bases, with 9 bases sitting between them. Looked up from germline, CDR1 is KGHSH and CDR2 is LQKENI. CDR3 size: 14 residues.

This clone was observed a single time. The V gene is TRBV11-2, the J gene TRBJ1-2; D not certain. V dropped 5 bases and J dropped 6 bases, with 16 bases sitting between them. This CDR3 is built from 14 residues. Germline assignment: CDR1 SGHAT and CDR2 FQNNGV. The CDR3 DNA reads TGTGCCAGCAGCACCATTTCGGGTGAGAATGGCTACACCTTC. Amino acids: CASSTISGENGYTF.

The genes are TRBV28 and TRBJ2-2, with TRBD2 matching 9 bases. The CDR3 length is 16 residues. CDR1 is MDHEN, CDR2 SYDVKM, per germline. Trimming removed 7 bases from V and 4 bases from J; junction bases left unmatched: 10. The CDR3 loop reads CASNGWRGGRTGELFF. The CDR3 DNA follows: TGTGCCAGCAACGGGTGGCGGGGGGGCCGCACCGGGGAGCTGTTTTTT.

The chain carries TRBV11-3 and TRBJ2-2; D is unclear. V was pared by 1 base and J by 6 bases, with 6 bases between. This CDR3 is 13 amino acids long. Germline CDR1 SGHNT, CDR2 YENEEA. As DNA, the CDR3 is TGTGCCAGCAGCTTAGGGGTACCCGGGGAGCTGTTTTTT. Amino acids: CASSLGVPGELFF.

This clone appeared a few times. V and J are TRBV9 and TRBJ2-3, with 9 bases that match TRBD1. CDR3 length: 15 amino acids. V shed 3 bases, J shed 2 bases, and the junction held 4 bases outside the gene matches. The V gene's germline CDR1 is SGDLS and CDR2 YYNGEE. The CDR3 protein is CASSAGQGNTDTQYF. CDR3 in DNA: TGTGCCAGCAGCGCCGGACAGGGGAACACAGATACGCAGTATTTT.

V is TRBV7-9 and J is TRBJ2-7; D might be TRBD1 (6 bases). V was clipped by 5 bases and J by 2 bases, with 13 bases between them. CDR1 and CDR2 (germline): SEHNR, FQNEAQ (reference sequence). The CDR3 is made up of 14 amino acids. The CDR3: CASSDQGKPYEQYF. CDR3 DNA: TGTGCCAGCAGCGACCAGGGGAAACCCTACGAGCAGTACTTC. Filled out from reference TRBV7-9 and TRBJ2-7, the complete variable domain reads DTGVSQNPRHKITKRGQNVTFRCDPISEHNRLYWYRQTLGQGPEFLTYFQNEAQLEKSRLLSDRFSAERPKGSFSTLEIQRTEQGDSAMYLCASSDQGKPYEQYFGPGTRLTVT.

For the CDR3, the DNA is TGTGCCAGCAGCCCCCCGAGGGGCGCCGGGGAGCTGTTTTTT. Its translation is CASSPPRGAGELFF. This rearrangement joins TRBV11-3 to TRBJ2-2, with D perhaps assigned TRBD1 or TRBD2 (5 bases each). Germline assignment: CDR1 SGHNT and CDR2 YENEEA. V was trimmed by 5 bases and J by 6 bases, leaving 13 bases between them. The CDR3 has 14 residues.

The chain recombines TRBV5-4 with TRBJ1-6; D is uncertain. The V and J ends lost 4 bases and 0 bases respectively, with 8 bases between them. Germline V gene data show CDR1 as SGHNT and CDR2 as YYREEE (reference sequence). This CDR3 has 15 amino acids. CDR3 nucleotides: TGTGCCAGCAGCCTTGACGGCTCCTATAATTCACCCCTCCACTTT. This translates into CASSLDGSYNSPLHF.

Worth noting for this clone: The sample holds other DNA sequences that translate to the same CDR3. This chain joins TRBV7-9 and TRBJ2-3; D gene unclear. Trimming left V 5 bases short and J 4 bases short, with 7 bases between. Germline CDR1 is SEHNR and CDR2 is FQNEAQ (reference sequence). The CDR3 consists of 12 residues. This chain's CDR3 is CASSPLADTQYF. DNA of the CDR3: TGTGCCAGCAGCCCTTTGGCAGATACGCAGTATTTT.

The V call is TRBV6-5, the J call TRBJ2-7; tentatively, D is TRBD1 (6 bases). Trimming took off 6 bases at V and 2 bases at J, with 14 bases between the two ends. From germline, CDR1 is MNHEY and CDR2 SVGAGI. The CDR3 sequence is 14 residues long. CDR3 protein: CASRPDRRAYEQYF. The CDR3 DNA follows: TGTGCCAGCAGACCGGACAGAAGGGCCTACGAGCAGTACTTC.

The rearrangement joins TRBV19 to TRBJ2-1; TRBD1 is a possible D gene (6 bases). Germline assignment: CDR1 LNHDA and CDR2 SQIVND (reference sequence). This CDR3 region has 15 residues. V lost 7 bases and J lost 0, with 13 bases in between. The CDR3 DNA follows: TGTGCCAGTAAACCTGACAGGTCCTCCTACAATGAGCAGTTCTTC. Residues: CASKPDRSSYNEQFF.

A few counts support this clone. J is TRBJ2-1 and V is TRBV18; TRBD1 matches 8 bases. Germline V gene sequence: CDR1 KGHSH, CDR2 LQKENI. This CDR3 is built from 13 residues. The trim removed 3 bases at V and 9 bases at J, leaving 4 bases unmatched. The CDR3 DNA follows: TGTGCCAGCTCACCGAAGACAGGGGTTGAGCAGTTCTTC. Translated, it gives CASSPKTGVEQFF.

This chain uses TRBV5-8 with TRBJ2-7, with D possibly being TRBD2 (5 bases). CDR3 length equals 18 residues. V shed 1 base and J shed 3 bases, with 23 bases lying between them. Germline V lookup: CDR1 SGHTS, CDR2 YDEGEE. Here the CDR3 DNA reads TGTGCCAGCAGCTTGACGCGGGCGTGGGGAAGAAGCGACTACGAGCAGTACTTC. It codes for CASSLTRAWGRSDYEQYF.

The chain links TRBV19 to TRBJ2-2; D remains ambiguous. Trimming took 3 bases from V and 3 from J, leaving 14 bases between them. The CDR3 runs 16 residues. Germline assignment: CDR1 LNHDA and CDR2 SQIVND (reference sequence). CDR3 sequence reads: CASSILSLTDTGELFF. DNA for the CDR3: TGTGCCAGTAGTATTCTATCCCTAACGGACACCGGGGAGCTGTTTTTT.

This clone is a singleton in its sample. V usage is TRBV18 and J usage is TRBJ1-2; D perhaps matches TRBD1 (6 bases). The ends were cut back, 5 bases at V and 1 base at J, with 14 bases in the middle. Germline V gene lookup returns CDR1 KGHSH and CDR2 LQKENI. The CDR3 length is 15 residues. Written as DNA, the CDR3 is TGTGCCAGCTCATTTGGACAGATCTATAACTATGGCTACACCTTC. This codes for CASSFGQIYNYGYTF. Filled out from reference TRBV18 and TRBJ1-2, the complete variable domain reads NAGVMQNPRHLVRRRGQEARLRCSPMKGHSHVYWYRQLPEEGLKFMVYLQKENIIDESGMPKERFSAEFPKEGPSILRIQQVVRGDSAAYFCASSFGQIYNYGYTFGSGTRLTVV.

V usage is TRBV2 and J usage is TRBJ1-2; 7 bases fit TRBD1. The ends lost 8 bases at V and 4 bases at J; junction bases unmatched: 7. CDR1 and CDR2 (germline): SNHLY, FYNNEI. The CDR3 runs 13 residues. The CDR3 DNA is TGTGCCAGCGGGAGACAGGGTGGCTATGGCTACACCTTC. Translation: CASGRQGGYGYTF. The entire variable domain, with the rest obtained from reference TRBV2 and TRBJ1-2, is as follows: EPEVTQTPSHQVTQMGQEVILRCVPISNHLYFYWYRQILGQKVEFLVSFYNNEISEKSEIFDDQFSVERPDGSNFTLKIRSTKLEDSAMYFCASGRQGGYGYTFGSGTRLTVV.

The rearrangement links TRBV7-2 to TRBJ2-5; no definite D call. Trimming removed 2 bases from V and 1 base from J, with 8 bases in between. The germline gives CDR1 SGHTA, CDR2 FQGNSA. CDR3 size: 14 residues. The CDR3 is CASSLRVAQETQYF. CDR3 nucleotides: TGTGCCAGCAGCTTACGGGTAGCCCAAGAGACCCAGTACTTC.